This record looks at one T cell receptor (beta chain) sequence and its context. The data are from a study of T cell changes during pregnancy in multiple sclerosis. Data came from immunoSEQ multiplex PCR; TCRdb stores just in-frame clones and leaves some out. The sample has approximately 50,000 clones, roughly 91% seen once. Trimming removed 3 bases from V and 2 bases from J; junction bases left unmatched: 4. This CDR3 region has 15 residues. Germline-derived CDR1 and CDR2 are SGHRS and YFSETQ. Here the sequenced sample was peripheral blood, taken in the third trimester of pregnancy. V is TRBV5-1 and J is TRBJ2-3; 9 bases map to TRBD2. The TCR comes from a female donor in good health, enrolled as a control in a pregnancy study. CDR3 in amino acids: CASSSMGLATDTQYF. The CDR3 nucleotides are TGCGCCAGCAGCTCAATGGGACTAGCCACAGATACGCAGTATTTT.